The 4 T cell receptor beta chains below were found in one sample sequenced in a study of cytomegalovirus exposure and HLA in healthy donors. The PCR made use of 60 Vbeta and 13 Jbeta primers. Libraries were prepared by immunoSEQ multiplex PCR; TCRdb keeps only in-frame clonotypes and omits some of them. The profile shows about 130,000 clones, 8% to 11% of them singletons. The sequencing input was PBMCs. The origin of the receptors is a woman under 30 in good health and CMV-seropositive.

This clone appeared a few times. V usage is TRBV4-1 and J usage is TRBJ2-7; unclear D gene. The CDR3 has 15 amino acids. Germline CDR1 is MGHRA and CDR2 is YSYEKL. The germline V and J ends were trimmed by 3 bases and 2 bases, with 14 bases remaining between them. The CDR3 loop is CASSQSQVSTYEQYF. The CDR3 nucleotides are TGCGCCAGCAGCCAGTCTCAGGTCTCCACCTACGAGCAGTACTTC.

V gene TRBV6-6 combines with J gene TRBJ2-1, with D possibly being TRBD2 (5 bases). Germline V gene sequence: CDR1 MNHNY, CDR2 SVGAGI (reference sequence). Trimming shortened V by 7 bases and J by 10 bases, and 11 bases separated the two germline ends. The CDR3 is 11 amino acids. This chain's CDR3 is CASTRAEEQFF. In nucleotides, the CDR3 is TGTGCCAGCACGAGGGCCGAAGAGCAGTTCTTC.

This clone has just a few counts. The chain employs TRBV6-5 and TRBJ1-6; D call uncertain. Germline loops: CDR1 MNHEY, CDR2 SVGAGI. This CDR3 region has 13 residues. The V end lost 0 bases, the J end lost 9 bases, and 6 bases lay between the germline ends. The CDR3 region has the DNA TGTGCCAGCAGTTACTCGAACAGTTCACCCCTCCACTTT. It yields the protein CASSYSNSSPLHF.

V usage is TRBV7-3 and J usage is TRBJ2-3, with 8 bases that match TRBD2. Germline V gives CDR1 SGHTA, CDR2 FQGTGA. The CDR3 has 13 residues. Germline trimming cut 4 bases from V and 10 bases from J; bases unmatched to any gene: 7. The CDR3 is CASSSGGGGPQYF. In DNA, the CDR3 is TGTGCCAGCAGCTCCGGGGGGGGAGGGCCGCAGTATTTT. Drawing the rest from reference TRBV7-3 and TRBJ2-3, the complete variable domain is GAGVSQTPSNKVTEKGKYVELRCDPISGHTALYWYRQSLGQGPEFLIYFQGTGAADDSGLPNDRFFAVRPEGSVSTLKIQRTERGDSAVYLCASSSGGGGPQYFGPGTRLTVL.